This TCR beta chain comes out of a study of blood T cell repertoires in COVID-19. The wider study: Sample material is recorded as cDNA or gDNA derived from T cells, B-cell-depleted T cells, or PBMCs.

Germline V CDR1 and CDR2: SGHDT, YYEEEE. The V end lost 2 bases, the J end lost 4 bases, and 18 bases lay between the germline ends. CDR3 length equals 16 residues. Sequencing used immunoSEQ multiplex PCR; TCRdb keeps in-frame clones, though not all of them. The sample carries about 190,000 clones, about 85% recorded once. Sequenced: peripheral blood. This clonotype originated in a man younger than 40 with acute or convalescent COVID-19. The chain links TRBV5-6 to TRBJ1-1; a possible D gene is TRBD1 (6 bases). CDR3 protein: CASSFRDTRRSTEAFF. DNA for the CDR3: TGTGCCAGCAGCTTCAGGGACACAAGGAGGTCCACTGAAGCTTTCTTT.